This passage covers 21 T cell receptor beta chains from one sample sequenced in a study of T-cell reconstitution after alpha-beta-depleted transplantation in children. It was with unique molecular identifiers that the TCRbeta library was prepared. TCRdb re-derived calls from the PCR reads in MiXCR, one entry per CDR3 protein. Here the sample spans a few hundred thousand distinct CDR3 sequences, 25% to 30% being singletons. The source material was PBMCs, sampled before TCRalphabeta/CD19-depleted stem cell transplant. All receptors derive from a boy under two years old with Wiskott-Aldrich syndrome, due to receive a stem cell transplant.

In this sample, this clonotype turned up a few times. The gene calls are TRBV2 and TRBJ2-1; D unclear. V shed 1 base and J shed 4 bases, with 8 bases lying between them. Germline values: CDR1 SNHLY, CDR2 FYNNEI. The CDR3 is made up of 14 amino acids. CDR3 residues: CASSEGGRYNEQFF. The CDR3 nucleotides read TGTGCCAGCAGTGAAGGCGGCAGATACAATGAGCAGTTCTTC.

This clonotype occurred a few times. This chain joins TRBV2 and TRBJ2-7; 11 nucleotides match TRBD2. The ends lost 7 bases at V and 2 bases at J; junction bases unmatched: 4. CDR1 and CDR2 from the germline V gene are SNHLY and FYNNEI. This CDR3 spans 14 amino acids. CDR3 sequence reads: CASTGTSGTYEQYF. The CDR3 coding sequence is TGTGCCAGCACAGGGACTAGCGGTACCTACGAGCAGTACTTC.

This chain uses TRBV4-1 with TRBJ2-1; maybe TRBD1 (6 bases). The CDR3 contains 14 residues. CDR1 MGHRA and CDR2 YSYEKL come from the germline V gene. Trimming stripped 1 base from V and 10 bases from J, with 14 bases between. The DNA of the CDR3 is TGCGCCAGCAGCCAAGTGGACAGAGCCGGGGAGCAGTTCTTC. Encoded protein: CASSQVDRAGEQFF.

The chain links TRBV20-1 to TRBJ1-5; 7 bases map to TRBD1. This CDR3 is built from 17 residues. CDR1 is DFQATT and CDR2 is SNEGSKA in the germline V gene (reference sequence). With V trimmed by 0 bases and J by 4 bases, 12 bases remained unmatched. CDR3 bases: TGCAGTGCTAGAGATGGGGGAAGGCGGGACAGAAATCAGCCCCAGCATTTT. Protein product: CSARDGGRRDRNQPQHF.

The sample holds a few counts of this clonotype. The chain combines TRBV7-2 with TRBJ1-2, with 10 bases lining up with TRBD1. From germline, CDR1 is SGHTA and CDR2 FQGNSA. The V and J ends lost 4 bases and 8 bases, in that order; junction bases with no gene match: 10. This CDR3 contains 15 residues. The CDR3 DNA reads TGTGCCAGCAGCTATGACAGGGGGCGGACTCGGGGCTACACCTTC. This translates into CASSYDRGRTRGYTF.

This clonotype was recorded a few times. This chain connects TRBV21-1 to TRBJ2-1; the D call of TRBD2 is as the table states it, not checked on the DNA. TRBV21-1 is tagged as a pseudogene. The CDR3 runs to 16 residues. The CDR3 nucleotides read TGTGCCAGCAGCAATAAAGGGATTGTAGCGGCCAATGAGCAGTTCTTC. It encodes CASSNKGIVAANEQFF.

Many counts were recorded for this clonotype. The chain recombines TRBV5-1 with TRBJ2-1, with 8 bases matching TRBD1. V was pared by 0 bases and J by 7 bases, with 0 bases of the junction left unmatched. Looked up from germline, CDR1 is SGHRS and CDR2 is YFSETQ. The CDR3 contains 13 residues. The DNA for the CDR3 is TGCGCCAGCAGCTTGGGACAGGGGAATGAGCAGTTCTTC. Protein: CASSLGQGNEQFF.

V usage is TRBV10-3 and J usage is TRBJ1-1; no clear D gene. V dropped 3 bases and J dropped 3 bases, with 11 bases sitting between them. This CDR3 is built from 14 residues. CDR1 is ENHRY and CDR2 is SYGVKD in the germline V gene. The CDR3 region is CAISDRFRDTEAFF. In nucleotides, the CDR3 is TGTGCCATCAGTGATAGGTTTAGGGACACTGAAGCTTTCTTT.

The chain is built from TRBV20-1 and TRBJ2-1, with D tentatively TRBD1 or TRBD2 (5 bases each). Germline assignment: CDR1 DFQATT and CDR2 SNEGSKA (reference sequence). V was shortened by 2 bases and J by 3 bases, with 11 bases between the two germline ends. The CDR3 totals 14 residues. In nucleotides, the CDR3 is TGCAGTGCTAGAAGAGGGGCCGACTACAATGAGCAGTTCTTC. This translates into CSARRGADYNEQFF.

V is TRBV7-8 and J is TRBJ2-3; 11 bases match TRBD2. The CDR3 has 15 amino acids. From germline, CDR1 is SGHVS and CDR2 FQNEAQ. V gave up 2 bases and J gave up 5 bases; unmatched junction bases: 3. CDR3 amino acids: CASSLLAGGRDTQYF. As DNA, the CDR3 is TGTGCCAGCAGCTTACTAGCGGGAGGCCGAGATACGCAGTATTTT.

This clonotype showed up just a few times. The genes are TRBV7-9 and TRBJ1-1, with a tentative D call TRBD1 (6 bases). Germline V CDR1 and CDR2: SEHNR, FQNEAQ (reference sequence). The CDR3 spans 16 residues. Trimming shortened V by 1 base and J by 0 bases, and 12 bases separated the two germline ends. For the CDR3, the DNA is TGTGCCAGCAGCTTAGATCTGGGGGCCATGAACACTGAAGCTTTCTTT. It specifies CASSLDLGAMNTEAFF.

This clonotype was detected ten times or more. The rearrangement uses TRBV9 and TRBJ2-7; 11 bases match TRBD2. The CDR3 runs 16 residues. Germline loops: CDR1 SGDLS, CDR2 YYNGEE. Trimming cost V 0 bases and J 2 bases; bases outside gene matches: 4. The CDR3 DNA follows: TGTGCCAGCAGCGTAGGTACTAGCGGGAGCCCCTACGAGCAGTACTTC. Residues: CASSVGTSGSPYEQYF. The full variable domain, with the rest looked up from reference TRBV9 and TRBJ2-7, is DSGVTQTPKHLITATGQRVTLRCSPRSGDLSVYWYQQSLDQGLQFLIQYYNGEERAKGNILERFSAQQFPDLHSELNLSSLELGDSALYFCASSVGTSGSPYEQYFGPGTRLTVT.

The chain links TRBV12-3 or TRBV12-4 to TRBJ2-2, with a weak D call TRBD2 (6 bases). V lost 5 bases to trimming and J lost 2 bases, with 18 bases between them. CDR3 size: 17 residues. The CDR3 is CASSPRAVSGNTGELFF. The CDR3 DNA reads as TGTGCCAGCAGTCCCCGGGCGGTTAGCGGCAACACCGGGGAGCTGTTTTTT.

CDR3 region: CALGREGVGSGYTF. The CDR3 DNA sequence: TGTGCCTTGGGGAGGGAAGGAGTTGGAAGCGGCTACACCTTC. The chain joins TRBV10-3 to TRBJ1-2, with unresolved D. CDR1 and CDR2 from the germline V gene are ENHRY and SYGVKD. The CDR3 sequence is 14 residues long. Trimming stripped 11 bases from V and 8 bases from J, with 24 bases between.

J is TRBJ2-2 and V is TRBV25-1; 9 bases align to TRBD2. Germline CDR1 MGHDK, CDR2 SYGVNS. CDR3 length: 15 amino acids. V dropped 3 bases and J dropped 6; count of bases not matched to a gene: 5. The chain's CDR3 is CASSDLTSGPGELFF. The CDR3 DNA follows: TGTGCCAGCAGTGACCTGACTAGCGGTCCCGGGGAGCTGTTTTTT.

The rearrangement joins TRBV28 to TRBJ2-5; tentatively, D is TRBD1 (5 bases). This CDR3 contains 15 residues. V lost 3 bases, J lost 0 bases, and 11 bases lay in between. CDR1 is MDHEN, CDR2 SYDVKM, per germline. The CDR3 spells CASSFAGKDQETQYF. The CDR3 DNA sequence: TGTGCCAGCAGTTTTGCAGGGAAGGACCAAGAGACCCAGTACTTC.

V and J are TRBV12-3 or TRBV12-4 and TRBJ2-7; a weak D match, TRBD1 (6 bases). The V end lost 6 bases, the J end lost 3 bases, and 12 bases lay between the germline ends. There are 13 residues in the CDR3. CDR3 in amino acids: CASRNTGSYEQYF. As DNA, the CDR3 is TGTGCCAGCAGGAACACAGGGAGCTACGAGCAGTACTTC.

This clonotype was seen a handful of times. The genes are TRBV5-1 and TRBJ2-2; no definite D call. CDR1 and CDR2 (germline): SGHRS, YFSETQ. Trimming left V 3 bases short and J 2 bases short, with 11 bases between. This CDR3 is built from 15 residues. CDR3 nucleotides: TGCGCCAGCAGCTCAATACAGCAAAACACCGGGGAGCTGTTTTTT. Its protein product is CASSSIQQNTGELFF.

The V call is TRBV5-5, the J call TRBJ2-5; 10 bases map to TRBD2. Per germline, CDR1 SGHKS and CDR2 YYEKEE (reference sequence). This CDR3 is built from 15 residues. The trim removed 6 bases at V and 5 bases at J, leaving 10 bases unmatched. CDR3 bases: TGTGCCAGCAACCTAGCGGGAGAAGGGGAGGAGACCCAGTACTTC. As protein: CASNLAGEGEETQYF.

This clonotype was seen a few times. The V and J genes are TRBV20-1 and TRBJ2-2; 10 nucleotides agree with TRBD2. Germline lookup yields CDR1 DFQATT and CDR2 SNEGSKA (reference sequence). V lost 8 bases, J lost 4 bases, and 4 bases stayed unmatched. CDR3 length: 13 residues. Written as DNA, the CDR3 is TGCAGTCCTCTAGCGGGAGTCACCGGGGAGCTGTTTTTT. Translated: CSPLAGVTGELFF.

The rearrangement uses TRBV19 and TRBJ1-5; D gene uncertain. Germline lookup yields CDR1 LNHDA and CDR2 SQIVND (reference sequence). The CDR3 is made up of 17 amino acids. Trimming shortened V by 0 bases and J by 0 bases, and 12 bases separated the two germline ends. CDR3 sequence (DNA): TGTGCCAGTAGTATAGAAAAAAGGATCTATAGCAATCAGCCCCAGCATTTT. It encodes CASSIEKRIYSNQPQHF.